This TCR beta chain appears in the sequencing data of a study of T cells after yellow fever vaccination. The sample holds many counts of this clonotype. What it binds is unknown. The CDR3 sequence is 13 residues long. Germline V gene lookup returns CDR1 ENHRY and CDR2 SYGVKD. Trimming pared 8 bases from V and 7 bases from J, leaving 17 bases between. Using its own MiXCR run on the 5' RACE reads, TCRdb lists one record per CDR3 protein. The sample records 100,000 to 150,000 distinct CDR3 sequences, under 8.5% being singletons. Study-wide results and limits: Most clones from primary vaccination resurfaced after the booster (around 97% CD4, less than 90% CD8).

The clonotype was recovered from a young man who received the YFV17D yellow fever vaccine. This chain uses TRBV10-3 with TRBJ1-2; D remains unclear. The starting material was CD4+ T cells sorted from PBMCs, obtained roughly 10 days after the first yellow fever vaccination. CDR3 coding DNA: TGTGCCATCGGCAGCGGTGAGATATCTGGCTACACCTTC. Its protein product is CAIGSGEISGYTF.